The 19 T cell receptor beta chains below all came from one sample that was sequenced in a study of T cells after yellow fever vaccination. TCRdb redid the calling of the 5' RACE reads with MiXCR, one entry per CDR3 protein. The sample has 550,000 to 750,000 distinct CDR3 sequences; approximately 12% are singletons. The sequencing used PBMCs, collected on the day of the yellow fever booster vaccination. The receptors here all came from a man aged 25-45 years who received the YFV17D yellow fever vaccine.

This clonotype was recorded many times. The gene calls are TRBV5-6 and TRBJ2-3; D is uncertain. V was clipped by 0 bases and J by 2 bases, with 7 bases between them. This CDR3 contains 14 residues. CDR1 is SGHDT and CDR2 is YYEEEE in the germline V gene. DNA for the CDR3: TGTGCCAGCAGCTTGGGACAAATCACAGATACGCAGTATTTT. It encodes CASSLGQITDTQYF.

This clonotype has more than one count but fewer than ten. The J gene is TRBJ2-2, the V gene TRBV4-2; possible D gene TRBD1, 5 bases. Germline-derived CDR1 and CDR2 are LGHNA and YNFKEQ. The CDR3 totals 15 residues. V gave up 7 bases and J gave up 1 base, with 13 bases separating them. The CDR3 loop reads CASTDQGQNTGELFF. CDR3 in DNA: TGTGCCAGCACCGATCAAGGACAGAACACCGGGGAGCTGTTTTTT.

This clonotype was seen more than once but under ten times. J is TRBJ2-2 and V is TRBV12-3 or TRBV12-4, with a tentative D call TRBD1 (5 bases). The CDR3 runs 15 residues. Trimming took 6 bases from V and 3 from J, leaving 14 bases between them. The CDR3 region has the DNA TGTGCCAGCAGGTGGTGGGGCCCCGACACCGGGGAGCTGTTTTTT. This sequence encodes CASRWWGPDTGELFF.

In its sample, this clonotype was seen many times. The gene calls are TRBV30 and TRBJ1-4; no clear D. V lost 1 base to trimming and J lost 6 bases, with 12 bases between them. CDR1 and CDR2 (germline): GTSNPN, SVGIG (reference sequence). The CDR3 has 14 amino acids. The CDR3 loop is CAWSERGLYEKLFF. Here the CDR3 DNA reads TGTGCCTGGAGTGAGCGCGGACTCTATGAAAAACTGTTTTTT.

This clonotype was seen once. This sequence joins TRBV3-1 and TRBJ2-7; D could derive from TRBD1 or TRBD2 (5 bases each). Trimming took off 3 bases at V and 3 bases at J, with 12 bases between the two ends. Germline V CDR1 and CDR2: LGHDT, YNNKEL (reference sequence). The CDR3 loop spans 14 amino acids. In DNA, the CDR3 is TGTGCCAGCAGCCAGGGGGAGCTTTACTACGAGCAGTACTTC. Translating gives CASSQGELYYEQYF.

The chain uses TRBV5-6 and TRBJ2-2; D remains unclear. Trimming stripped 4 bases from V and 3 bases from J, with 10 bases between. CDR1 SGHDT and CDR2 YYEEEE come from the germline V gene. The CDR3 is 14 residues long. As DNA, the CDR3 is TGTGCCAGCAGCACGCAAACCTACACCGGGGAGCTGTTTTTT. Its translation: CASSTQTYTGELFF.

The CDR3 here is CASSLGLKEAFF. The CDR3 DNA is TGTGCCAGCAGCTTGGGGTTAAAAGAAGCTTTCTTT. V gene TRBV5-6 combines with J gene TRBJ1-1; D is uncertain. The CDR3 sequence is 12 residues long. The germline V gene encodes CDR1 SGHDT and CDR2 YYEEEE. V was trimmed by 0 bases and J by 8 bases, leaving 8 bases between them.

This clonotype was seen a handful of times. The rearrangement links TRBV5-1 to TRBJ1-3, with D possibly TRBD1 on 6 matching bases. V lost 4 bases and J 4 bases, leaving 15 bases between the germline ends. CDR1 SGHRS and CDR2 YFSETQ come from the germline V gene. The length of the CDR3 is 15 residues. This CDR3 is CASSPWTARGNTIYF. For the CDR3, the DNA is TGCGCCAGCAGCCCTTGGACAGCACGAGGAAACACCATATATTTT.

This chain joins TRBV7-2 and TRBJ2-3, with D unclear. The CDR3 totals 13 residues. Germline V gene lookup returns CDR1 SGHTA and CDR2 FQGNSA. V gave up 8 bases and J gave up 6 bases, with 15 bases separating them. CDR3 sequence reads: CASGVGFLDTQYF. CDR3 in DNA: TGTGCCAGCGGGGTCGGGTTTTTGGATACGCAGTATTTT.

The chain employs TRBV20-1 and TRBJ2-3; tentatively, D is TRBD1 (6 bases). Germline CDR1 is DFQATT and CDR2 is SNEGSKA (reference sequence). The CDR3 runs 16 residues. V was clipped by 3 bases and J by 6 bases, with 22 bases between them. CDR3 DNA sequence: TGCAGTGCTAGGGGGAGTGTTTGGGGGCGGAGTGATACGCAGTATTTT. Its protein is CSARGSVWGRSDTQYF.

The chain recombines TRBV18 with TRBJ2-7, with 7 positions matching TRBD2. This CDR3 has 12 amino acids. Germline CDR1 KGHSH, CDR2 LQKENI. The V gene end was trimmed by 2 bases and the J gene end by 5 bases; junction bases not matched to a gene: 0. CDR3 in DNA: TGTGCCAGCTCACCAGGGAGGGACGAGCAGTACTTC. Its translation is CASSPGRDEQYF.

On this clonotype itself: One end of the junction varies from germline; a read error may be responsible. The rearrangement links TRBV7-2 to TRBJ2-6, with TRBD1 matching 8 bases. The CDR3 is made up of 15 amino acids. Germline V gene lookup returns CDR1 SGHTA and CDR2 FQGNSA. The CDR3 here is CASTLRGPGDNVLTF. For the CDR3, the DNA is TGTGCCAGCACCCTCAGGGGGCCAGGGGACAACGTCCTGACTTTC.

This chain joins TRBV3-1 and TRBJ2-4, with 9 bases matching TRBD2. The germline CDR1 and CDR2 sequences are LGHDT and YNNKEL (reference sequence). After removal of 1 base from V and 0 bases from J, the junction contained 7 bases not matched to a gene. CDR3 length: 18 residues. CDR3 nucleotide sequence: TGTGCCAGCAGCCAAGCGCTAGCGGGGACACTAGCCAAAAACATTCAGTACTTC. Amino acids: CASSQALAGTLAKNIQYF.

J is TRBJ1-5 and V is TRBV7-9, with D unclear. V was shortened by 5 bases and J by 8 bases, with 13 bases between the two germline ends. This CDR3 contains 13 residues. The germline V gene has CDR1 SEHNR and CDR2 FQNEAQ (reference sequence). CDR3 nucleotide sequence: TGTGCCAGCAGCAAGGTCGGAGCGGAGCCCCAGCATTTT. Its protein is CASSKVGAEPQHF.

The chain recombines TRBV6-2 or TRBV6-3 with TRBJ2-6, with no clear D. Germline V gene data show CDR1 as MNHEY and CDR2 as SVGEGT. Trimming removed 1 base from V and 3 bases from J, with 4 bases in between. The CDR3 totals 14 residues. CDR3 loop: CASSYLLGANVLTF. CDR3 nucleotides: TGTGCCAGCAGTTACTTGCTTGGGGCCAACGTCCTGACTTTC.

V usage is TRBV20-1 and J usage is TRBJ2-5; TRBD2 matches 11 bases. Germline CDR1 DFQATT, CDR2 SNEGSKA (reference sequence). V shed 1 base and J 5 bases; nucleotides not matched to a gene: 9. This CDR3 contains 16 residues. CDR3 nucleotides: TGCAGTGCTAGAGCGAGTAGCGGGAGGGCCGGGGAGACCCAGTACTTC. This sequence encodes CSARASSGRAGETQYF.

This clonotype came up a few times. The rearrangement joins TRBV20-1 to TRBJ2-7; 7 bases are shared with TRBD1. The CDR3 has 13 residues. Trimming took 8 bases from V and 2 from J; bases not matched to a gene: 9. CDR1 is DFQATT and CDR2 is SNEGSKA in the germline V gene (reference sequence). The CDR3 region has the DNA TGCAGTCTAAACAGGGGCTCTGCCTACGAGCAGTACTTC. It translates to CSLNRGSAYEQYF.

The genes are TRBV5-1 and TRBJ2-7; D uncertain. V was clipped by 4 bases and J by 0 bases, with 11 bases between them. Germline V lookup: CDR1 SGHRS, CDR2 YFSETQ. The CDR3 contains 14 residues. The CDR3 bases are TGCGCCAGCAGCCTGGTCCCCAGCTCCTACGAGCAGTACTTC. This gives the protein CASSLVPSSYEQYF.

The V gene is TRBV10-3, the J gene TRBJ2-5; unclear D gene. The CDR3 sequence is 13 residues long. The germline V gene encodes CDR1 ENHRY and CDR2 SYGVKD. V was clipped by 0 bases and J by 5 bases, with 7 bases between them. The CDR3 coding sequence is TGTGCCATCAGTGAGTCGGCAGTGGAGACCCAGTACTTC. It translates to CAISESAVETQYF.